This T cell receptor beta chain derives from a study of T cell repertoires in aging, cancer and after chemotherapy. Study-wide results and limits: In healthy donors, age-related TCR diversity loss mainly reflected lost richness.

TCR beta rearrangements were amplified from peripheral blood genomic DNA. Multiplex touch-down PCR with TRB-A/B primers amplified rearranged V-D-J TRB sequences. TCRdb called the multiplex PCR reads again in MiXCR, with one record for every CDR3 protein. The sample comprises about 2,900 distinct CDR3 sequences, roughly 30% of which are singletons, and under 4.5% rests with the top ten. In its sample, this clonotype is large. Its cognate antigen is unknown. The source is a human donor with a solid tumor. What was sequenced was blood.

CDR3 sequence reads: CSVEIRSGANVLTF. The CDR3 coding sequence is TGCAGCGTTGAAATCCGCTCTGGGGCCAACGTCCTGACTTTC. This chain joins TRBV29-1 and TRBJ2-6; unclear D gene. V was cut by 2 bases and J by 0 bases, with 5 bases left in between. This CDR3 has 14 residues. Germline V gene sequence: CDR1 SQVTM, CDR2 ANQGSEA. The full variable domain, completed using reference TRBV29-1 and TRBJ2-6, is SAVISQKPSRDICQRGTSLTIQCQVDSQVTMMFWYRQQPGQSLTLIATANQGSEATYESGFVIDKFPISRPNLTFSTLTVSNMSPEDSSIYLCSVEIRSGANVLTFGAGSRLTVL.